There are many counts of the clone carrying this TCR beta chain. Its antigen is not known. The CDR3 length is 14 residues. Between the trimmed V and J ends, which lost 0 bases and 4 bases, there was a span of 10 bases. CDR1 and CDR2 (germline): LNHNV, YYDKDF (reference sequence). Unique molecular identifiers were used in preparing the TCRbeta library. One entry per CDR3 protein, called by TCRdb with MiXCR from the PCR reads. The table lists tens of thousands of distinct CDR3 sequences, approximately 5% of them singletons. This sample is drawn from a study of T-cell reconstitution after alpha-beta-depleted transplantation in children. Whole-study results and caveats: Alpha-beta T cells present about two months after transplant were reported to originate from several hundred expanded graft clones. Surviving recipient T cells and thymic progenitors produced the high day-60 TCRbeta diversity seen in some patients. A year post-transplant, T-cell counts and diversity derived mostly from newly produced T cells.

This clonotype was sampled from a boy under two years old who had a stem cell transplant for acute myeloid leukemia, so the T cells may come from the graft donor. Sequencing was performed on PBMCs, mostly from graft donor cells, taken 180 days after TCRalphabeta/CD19-depleted stem cell transplant. This rearrangement joins TRBV15 to TRBJ2-7, with TRBD2 as a possible D gene (5 bases). As DNA, the CDR3 is TGTGCCACCAGCAGAGATCTTGGGAGTTACGAGCAGTACTTC. Translated, it gives CATSRDLGSYEQYF.